A single sample gave rise to the 16 T cell receptor beta chains below, sequenced in a study of T cell repertoires in cytomegalovirus infection. TCRdb independently ran MiXCR on the reads; one entry per CDR3 protein. This sample has about 920,000 distinct CDR3 sequences; 30% to 40% occur once, and the top ten carry about an eighth. For these TCRs, the target antigens are not known. Here the sequenced sample was cultured CD8+ T cells from PBMCs, taken from culture after CMV antigen stimulation. The source of these receptors is a human donor in good health (CMV status not recorded). Some clones in this sample may be carry-over from other donors' samples.

The chain joins TRBV5-4 to TRBJ1-1; TRBD1 matches at 12 bases. The CDR3 length is 16 residues. The germline V gene has CDR1 SGHNT and CDR2 YYREEE (reference sequence). V was pared by 1 base and J by 4 bases, with 5 bases of the junction left unmatched. This CDR3 reads CASSLPGQGARTEAFF. For the CDR3, the DNA is TGTGCCAGCAGCTTGCCGGGACAGGGGGCACGCACTGAAGCTTTCTTT.

This clonotype has just a few counts. The chain combines TRBV27 with TRBJ2-7, with a tentative D call TRBD1 (6 bases). The CDR3 length is 14 residues. The V gene's germline CDR1 is MNHEY and CDR2 SMNVEV (reference sequence). V lost 7 bases and J 0 bases, leaving 13 bases between the germline ends. The CDR3 region has the DNA TGTGCCAGCATGAAACAGGGCAGCTCCTACGAGCAGTACTTC. Translating gives CASMKQGSSYEQYF.

The rearrangement links TRBV9 to TRBJ1-1; 7 bases match TRBD1. Looked up from germline, CDR1 is SGDLS and CDR2 is YYNGEE. V shed 3 bases, J shed 8 bases, and the junction held 1 base outside the gene matches. The CDR3 runs to 11 residues. The CDR3 region has the DNA TGTGCCAGCAGCGAGGGACAGGAAGCTTTCTTT. Its protein is CASSEGQEAFF.

This clonotype was seen ten or more times. V is TRBV12-3 or TRBV12-4 and J is TRBJ1-1; 9 positions match TRBD1. This CDR3 is built from 13 residues. J lost 5 bases, V lost 6 bases, and 4 bases had no gene match. This CDR3 is CASSGTGWTEAFF. The CDR3 DNA is TGTGCCAGCAGCGGGACAGGGTGGACTGAAGCTTTCTTT.

The table lists this clonotype with a few counts. The chain is built from TRBV20-1 and TRBJ1-4; D call uncertain. The V gene's germline CDR1 is DFQATT and CDR2 SNEGSKA (reference sequence). This CDR3 is built from 14 residues. Trimming cost V 0 bases and J 8 bases, with 13 bases left between them. CDR3 in amino acids: CSARDTVREEKLFF. DNA of the CDR3: TGCAGTGCTAGAGATACCGTGAGAGAGGAAAAACTGTTTTTT.

The chain joins TRBV27 to TRBJ2-4; 10 nucleotides align to TRBD1. CDR1 and CDR2 (germline): MNHEY, SMNVEV (reference sequence). The CDR3 runs 16 residues. Trimming cost V 5 bases and J 13 bases; bases outside gene matches: 17. CDR3 DNA: TGTGCCAGCAGTACAATTACCGGGACAGGGGTTGAAATACAGTACTTC. It is translated as CASSTITGTGVEIQYF.

This clonotype has at least ten counts. The chain employs TRBV7-9 and TRBJ2-2; D remains ambiguous. Trimming took 4 bases from V and 1 from J, leaving 16 bases between them. CDR3 length equals 17 residues. The germline V gene encodes CDR1 SEHNR and CDR2 FQNEAQ (reference sequence). For the CDR3, the DNA is TGTGCCAGCAGCTCCCCGTACTGGACGGAGAACACCGGGGAGCTGTTTTTT. This sequence encodes CASSSPYWTENTGELFF.

The J gene is TRBJ2-1, the V gene TRBV27; D is possibly TRBD1 or TRBD2 (6 bases each). Germline-derived CDR1 and CDR2 are MNHEY and SMNVEV (reference sequence). Trimming cost V 5 bases and J 6 bases, with 14 bases left between them. The CDR3 runs to 14 residues. The CDR3 DNA is TGTGCCAGCAGTGGGACACCCGGGGGCAATGAGCAGTTCTTC. Amino acids: CASSGTPGGNEQFF.

The CDR3 spells CASSWRQGSYYGYTF. The CDR3 bases are TGTGCCAGCAGCTGGAGACAGGGGAGTTACTATGGCTACACCTTC. The rearrangement links TRBV27 to TRBJ1-2, with 8 bases that match TRBD1. Germline V CDR1 and CDR2: MNHEY, SMNVEV (reference sequence). V shed 6 bases, J shed 3 bases, and the junction held 9 bases outside the gene matches. The CDR3 length is 15 residues.

This clonotype was counted at least ten times. This rearrangement joins TRBV7-2 to TRBJ1-2; D gene unclear. This CDR3 comprises 14 residues. From germline, CDR1 is SGHTA and CDR2 FQGNSA. The V end was cut by 1 base, the J end by 3 bases, with 9 bases between. CDR3 residues: CASSLGVFDYGYTF. In DNA, the CDR3 is TGTGCCAGCAGCTTAGGGGTTTTTGACTATGGCTACACCTTC.

The chain joins TRBV7-9 to TRBJ1-6; D gene ambiguous. Trimming shortened V by 2 bases and J by 5 bases, and 10 bases separated the two germline ends. Germline values: CDR1 SEHNR, CDR2 FQNEAQ (reference sequence). This CDR3 is 15 amino acids long. CDR3 DNA: TGTGCCAGCAGCTTAAATGAAATGAATAATTCACCCCTCCACTTT. Protein: CASSLNEMNNSPLHF.

This clonotype turned up a few times. The genes are TRBV7-6 and TRBJ2-5; 10 positions agree with TRBD2. The CDR3 consists of 16 residues. The germline gives CDR1 SGHVS, CDR2 FNYEAQ. J gave up 1 base and V 4 bases, and 6 bases lay outside the gene matches. CDR3 protein: CASSYLAGGPQETQYF. The CDR3 DNA follows: TGTGCCAGCAGCTACTTAGCGGGGGGCCCCCAAGAGACCCAGTACTTC.

A note on this clonotype: The junction departs from the called germline gene at one end, perhaps through a read error. The CDR3 spells CVSSVVPRLNTEAFF. CDR3 bases: TGTGTCAGCAGCGTAGTTCCCAGATTGAACACTGAAGCTTTCTTT. This chain connects TRBV9 to TRBJ1-1; D call uncertain. The CDR3 runs 15 residues. Germline-derived CDR1 and CDR2 are SGDLS and YYNGEE.

This clonotype was counted only a few times. The V and J genes are TRBV5-6 and TRBJ2-1, with no clear D. V lost 0 bases and J 6 bases, leaving 13 bases between the germline ends. The CDR3 consists of 15 residues. Germline values: CDR1 SGHDT, CDR2 YYEEEE. The CDR3 DNA is TGTGCCAGCAGCTTGGGGGCAGCCCCCCTCAATGAGCAGTTCTTC. It yields the protein CASSLGAAPLNEQFF.

This clonotype was counted ten times or more. J is TRBJ2-7 and V is TRBV20-1; 7 bases are shared with TRBD2. The CDR3 totals 16 residues. Germline V CDR1 and CDR2: DFQATT, SNEGSKA (reference sequence). V lost 0 bases and J lost 0; bases outside the gene matches: 8. CDR3 coding DNA: TGCAGTGCTAGAGATCGGGGCGGGGGACCCTCCTACGAGCAGTACTTC. Translated: CSARDRGGGPSYEQYF.

This chain uses TRBV7-9 with TRBJ2-7; D may be TRBD1 or TRBD2 (5 bases each). The CDR3 totals 15 residues. The germline V gene has CDR1 SEHNR and CDR2 FQNEAQ (reference sequence). V was shortened by 2 bases and J by 3 bases, with 14 bases between the two germline ends. The CDR3 reads CASSLRRQRDYEQYF. In nucleotides, the CDR3 is TGTGCCAGCAGCTTACGTAGACAGAGGGACTACGAGCAGTACTTC. Together with reference TRBV7-9 and TRBJ2-7, the CDR3 gives the full variable domain: DTGVSQNPRHKITKRGQNVTFRCDPISEHNRLYWYRQTLGQGPEFLTYFQNEAQLEKSRLLSDRFSAERPKGSFSTLEIQRTEQGDSAMYLCASSLRRQRDYEQYFGPGTRLTVT.